This entry is about one T cell receptor (beta chain). The antigen is undetermined. The sample comes from a study of T cells in localized non-small cell lung cancer. Study outcomes and limitations: The study found T cell clonality highest in uninvolved adjacent lung, above tumor.

Method: immunoSEQ multiplex PCR; TCRdb's copy keeps in-frame clones and lacks some. Here the sample spans 5,000 to 8,000 clones, roughly 87% being singletons. This TCR derives from a male donor older than 55 with stage I lung adenocarcinoma. The source material was peripheral blood, sampled before any cancer treatment.

In nucleotides, the CDR3 is TGTGCCAGCAGGGGGGGCGCTGAAGCTTTCTTT. This encodes CASRGGAEAFF. The chain employs TRBV27 and TRBJ1-1, with a tentative D call TRBD1 (6 bases). This CDR3 region has 11 residues. The germline V and J ends were trimmed by 6 bases and 6 bases, with 8 bases remaining between them. CDR1 and CDR2 from the germline V gene are MNHEY and SMNVEV (reference sequence).